This T cell receptor beta chain comes out of a study of T cell changes during pregnancy in multiple sclerosis. The junction had 3 bases not matched to a gene; V was cut back by 4 bases and J by 6 bases. There are 13 residues in the CDR3. Per germline, CDR1 MNHEY and CDR2 SVGAGI. Only in-frame clones appear in the TCRdb table, and some are missing; sequencing was by immunoSEQ multiplex PCR. Of 55,000 to 85,000 clones in the sample, about nine tenths were seen once. Specimen: peripheral blood, collected in the third trimester of pregnancy. The gene calls are TRBV6-5 and TRBJ2-1, with 7 bases fitting TRBD2. The TCR originated in a female donor with multiple sclerosis, enrolled in a pregnancy study. The CDR3 here is CASSWGGVNEQFF. The CDR3 DNA reads TGTGCCAGCAGTTGGGGAGGGGTCAATGAGCAGTTCTTC.